This T cell receptor beta chain is from a study of T cell repertoires in cytomegalovirus infection. One entry per CDR3 protein, called by TCRdb with MiXCR from the reads. The data hold 630,000 or so distinct CDR3 sequences, with 24% observed a single time. Whole-study results and caveats: Individuals carrying CMV plus the relevant HLA were identified by cumulative frequency of public TCR beta families.

Remarks on this clonotype: The antigen remains unidentified.

The V gene's germline CDR1 is SEHNR and CDR2 FQNEAQ (reference sequence). Trimming stripped 1 base from V and 8 bases from J, with 12 bases between. The CDR3 is made up of 14 amino acids. The sample consisted of CD8+ T cells from PBMCs. The clonotype comes from a human donor in good health (CMV status not recorded). Some clones in this sample may be carry-over from other donors' samples. This chain uses TRBV7-9 with TRBJ2-1; D gene uncertain. The CDR3 spells CASSLEGRNDEQFF. The CDR3 DNA sequence: TGTGCCAGCAGCTTAGAAGGGCGGAACGATGAGCAGTTCTTC.